Here is one T cell receptor (beta chain) with its context. These data originate in a study of CD8 T cells in Susac syndrome. Random hexamers primed reverse transcription of about 0.5 to 1 ug RNA. TCRdb used MiXCR to reprocess the immunoSEQ multiplex PCR reads, holding one entry per CDR3 protein. The data show 200,000 to 300,000 distinct CDR3 sequences, 90% to 97% seen once. Trimming took 5 bases from V and 8 from J, leaving 15 bases between them. CDR1 is MNHEY and CDR2 is SMNVEV in the germline V gene (reference sequence). The CDR3 length is 13 residues. The genes are TRBV27 and TRBJ1-2; perhaps TRBD1 as D (6 bases). This clonotype was sampled from a human donor with Susac syndrome. The sequencing sample was made of CD4+ T cells from PBMCs. CDR3 nucleotide sequence: TGTGCCAGCAGTCCACAGGGTTCTCGGGGCTACACCTTC. It yields the protein CASSPQGSRGYTF.